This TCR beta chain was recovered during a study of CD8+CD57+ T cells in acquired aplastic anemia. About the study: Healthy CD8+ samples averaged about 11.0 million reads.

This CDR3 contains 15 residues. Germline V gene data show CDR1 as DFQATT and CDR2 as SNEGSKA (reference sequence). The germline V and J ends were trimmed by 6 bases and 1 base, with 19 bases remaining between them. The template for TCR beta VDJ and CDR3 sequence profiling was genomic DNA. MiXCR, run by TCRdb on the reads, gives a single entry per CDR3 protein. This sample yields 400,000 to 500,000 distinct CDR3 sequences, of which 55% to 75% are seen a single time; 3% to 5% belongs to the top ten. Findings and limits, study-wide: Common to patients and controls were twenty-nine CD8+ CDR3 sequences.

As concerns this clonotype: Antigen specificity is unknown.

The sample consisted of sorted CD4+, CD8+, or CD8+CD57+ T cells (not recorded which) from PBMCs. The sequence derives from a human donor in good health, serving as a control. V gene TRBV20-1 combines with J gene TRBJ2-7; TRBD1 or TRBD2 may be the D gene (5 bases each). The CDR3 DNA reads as TGCAGTGCGCGGACTGCTGAACAGGAGTCCTACGAGCAGTACTTC. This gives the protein CSARTAEQESYEQYF.